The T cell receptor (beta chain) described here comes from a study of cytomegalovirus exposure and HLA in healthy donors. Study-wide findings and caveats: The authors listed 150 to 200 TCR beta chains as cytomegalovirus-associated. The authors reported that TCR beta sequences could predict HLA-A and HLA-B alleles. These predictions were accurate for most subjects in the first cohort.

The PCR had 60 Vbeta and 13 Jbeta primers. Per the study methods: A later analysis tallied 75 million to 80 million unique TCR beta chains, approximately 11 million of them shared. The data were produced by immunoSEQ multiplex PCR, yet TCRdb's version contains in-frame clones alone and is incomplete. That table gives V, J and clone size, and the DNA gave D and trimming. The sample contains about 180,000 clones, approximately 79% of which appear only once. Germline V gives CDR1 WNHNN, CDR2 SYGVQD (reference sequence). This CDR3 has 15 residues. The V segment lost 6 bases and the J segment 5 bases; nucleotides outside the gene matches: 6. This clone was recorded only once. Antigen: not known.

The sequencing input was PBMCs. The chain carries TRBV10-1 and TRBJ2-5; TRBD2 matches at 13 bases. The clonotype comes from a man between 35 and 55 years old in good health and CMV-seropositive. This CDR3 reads CASSLGLAGVETQYF. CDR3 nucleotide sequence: TGCGCCAGCAGCCTCGGACTAGCGGGAGTCGAGACCCAGTACTTC.